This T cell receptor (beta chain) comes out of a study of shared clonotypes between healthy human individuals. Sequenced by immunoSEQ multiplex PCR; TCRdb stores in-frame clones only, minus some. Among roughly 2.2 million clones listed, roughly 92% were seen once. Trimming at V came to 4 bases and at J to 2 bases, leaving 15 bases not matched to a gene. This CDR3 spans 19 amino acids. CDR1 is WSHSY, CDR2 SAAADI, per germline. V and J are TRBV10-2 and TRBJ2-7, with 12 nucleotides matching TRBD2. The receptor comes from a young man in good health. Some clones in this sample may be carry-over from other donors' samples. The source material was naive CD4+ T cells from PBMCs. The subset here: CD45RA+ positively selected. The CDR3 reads CASSGAGSSGRANPYEQYF. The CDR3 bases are TGCGCCAGCAGTGGGGCCGGGTCTAGCGGGAGGGCTAACCCCTACGAGCAGTACTTC.